This T cell receptor (beta chain) was identified during a study of blood T cell repertoires in COVID-19. Background on the study: Acute and convalescent COVID-19 specimens originated in the United States, Italy and Spain.

This CDR3 comprises 14 residues. Germline V CDR1 and CDR2: SGHRS, YFSETQ. The V segment lost 4 bases and the J segment 6 bases; nucleotides outside the gene matches: 5. As for this clone: This may come from a read error, since a much larger clone is one base off.

Measured with immunoSEQ multiplex PCR; TCRdb has only the in-frame clones, and not every one. The sample has fewer than 300,000 clones; 84% are singletons. This sequence was found in a human donor in a cohort sampled during active COVID-19. The chain employs TRBV5-1 and TRBJ2-7; 12 bases map to TRBD2. Source material: peripheral blood. The CDR3 bases are TGCGCCAGCAGCCCTAGCGGGGGGGCGGGCGAGCAGTACTTC. Residues: CASSPSGGAGEQYF.